This record covers a single T cell receptor beta chain. This specimen belongs to a study of T cell responses to AZD1222 COVID-19 vaccine. Method: immunoSEQ multiplex PCR; TCRdb's copy keeps in-frame clones and lacks some. The table includes 80,000 to 100,000 clones, 70% to 90% detected once. V was pared by 4 bases and J by 0 bases, with 11 bases of the junction left unmatched. The germline V gene has CDR1 LNHDA and CDR2 SQIVND (reference sequence). The CDR3 has 17 amino acids. The chain has TRBV19 and TRBJ1-2, with 7 positions matching TRBD1. The clonotype originates from an adult who received the AZD1222 COVID-19 vaccine. The sequencing used peripheral blood, collected 28 days after the second AZD1222 dose. CDR3 residues: CASSTPEGAESNYGYTF. As DNA, the CDR3 is TGTGCCAGTAGTACACCGGAGGGGGCAGAATCTAACTATGGCTACACCTTC.